Sequencing of this TCR beta chain was carried out in a study of response to subunit inactivated influenza vaccine. Study conclusions and caveats: Authors proposed each seasonal influenza vaccination draws in few new T cells.

This clonotype was counted only a few times. Its antigen is not identified. TCRdb fed the RT-PCR reads into MiXCR, producing one record per CDR3 protein. In the table there are fewer than 750,000 distinct CDR3 sequences, around 15% of which are singletons. The clonotype comes from a man aged 50 to 60 who received an inactivated influenza vaccine. The sequences come from PBMCs from blood, collected 11 to 12 days after vaccination.

In nucleotides, the CDR3 is TGTGCCAGCAGTCGGGGGCTAGCGGGCCGAAATGAGCAGTTCTTC. Translating it yields CASSRGLAGRNEQFF. The genes are TRBV2 and TRBJ2-1, with 8 bases lining up with TRBD2. V lost 5 bases to trimming and J lost 7 bases; unmatched junction nucleotides: 10. The CDR3 runs 15 residues. Per germline, CDR1 SNHLY and CDR2 FYNNEI.